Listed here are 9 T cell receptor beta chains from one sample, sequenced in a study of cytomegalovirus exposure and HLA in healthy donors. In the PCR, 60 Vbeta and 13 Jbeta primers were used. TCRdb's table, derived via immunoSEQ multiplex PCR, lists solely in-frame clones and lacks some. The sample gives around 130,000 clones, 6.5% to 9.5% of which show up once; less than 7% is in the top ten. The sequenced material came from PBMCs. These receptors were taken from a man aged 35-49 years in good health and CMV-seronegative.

CDR3 sequence (DNA): TGCGCCAGCAGCCAAGAATTTGGACAAAGCACAGATACGCAGTATTTT. This codes for CASSQEFGQSTDTQYF. This chain joins TRBV4-1 and TRBJ2-3; weak D call: TRBD1 (5 bases). Trimming left V 0 bases short and J 0 bases short, with 10 bases between. The CDR3 loop spans 16 amino acids. Germline V gives CDR1 MGHRA, CDR2 YSYEKL.

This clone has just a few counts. The CDR3: CASSEARARGEKLFF. The CDR3 DNA reads TGTGCCAGCAGTGAAGCGAGGGCGCGGGGTGAAAAACTGTTTTTT. The chain carries TRBV6-1 and TRBJ1-4; D gene unclear. The CDR3 length is 15 residues. V lost 0 bases and J 7 bases, leaving 12 bases between the germline ends. Germline assignment: CDR1 MNHNS and CDR2 SASEGT.

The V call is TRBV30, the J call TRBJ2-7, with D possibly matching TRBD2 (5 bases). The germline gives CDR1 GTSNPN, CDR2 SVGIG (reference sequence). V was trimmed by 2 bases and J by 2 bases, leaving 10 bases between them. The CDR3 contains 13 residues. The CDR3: CAWSLLVTYEQYF. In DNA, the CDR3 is TGTGCCTGGAGTTTACTAGTAACCTACGAGCAGTACTTC.

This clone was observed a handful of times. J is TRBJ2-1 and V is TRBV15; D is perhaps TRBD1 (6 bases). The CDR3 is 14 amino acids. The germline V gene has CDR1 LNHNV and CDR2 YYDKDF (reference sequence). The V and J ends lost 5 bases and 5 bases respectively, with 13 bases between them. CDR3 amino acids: CATSPTGPHNEQFF. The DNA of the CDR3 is TGTGCCACCAGCCCGACAGGACCCCACAATGAGCAGTTCTTC. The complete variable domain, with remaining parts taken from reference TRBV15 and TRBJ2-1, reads DAMVIQNPRYQVTQFGKPVTLSCSQTLNHNVMYWYQQKSSQAPKLLFHYYDKDFNNEADTPDNFQSRRPNTSFCFLDIRSPGLGDTAMYLCATSPTGPHNEQFFGPGTRLTVL.

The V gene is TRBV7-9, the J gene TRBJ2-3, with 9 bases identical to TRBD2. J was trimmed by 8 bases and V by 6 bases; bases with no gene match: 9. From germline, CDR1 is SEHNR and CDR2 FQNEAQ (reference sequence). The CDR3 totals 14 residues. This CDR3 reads CASSTGTAGGTQYF. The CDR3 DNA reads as TGTGCCAGCAGTACCGGGACAGCGGGAGGTACGCAGTATTTT.

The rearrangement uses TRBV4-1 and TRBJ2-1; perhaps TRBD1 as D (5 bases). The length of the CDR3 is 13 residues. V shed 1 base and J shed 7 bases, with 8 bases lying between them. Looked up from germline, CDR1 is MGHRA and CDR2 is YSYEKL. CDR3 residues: CASSQVDSNEQFF. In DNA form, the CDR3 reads TGCGCCAGCAGCCAAGTCGACAGTAATGAGCAGTTCTTC.

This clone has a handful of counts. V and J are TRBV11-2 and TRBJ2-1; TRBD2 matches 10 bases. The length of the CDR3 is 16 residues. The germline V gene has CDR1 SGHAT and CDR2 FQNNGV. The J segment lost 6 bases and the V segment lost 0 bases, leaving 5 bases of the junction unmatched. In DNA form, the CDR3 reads TGTGCCAGCAGCTTAGAGCCAGCGGGGGGGACCAATGAGCAGTTCTTC. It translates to CASSLEPAGGTNEQFF.

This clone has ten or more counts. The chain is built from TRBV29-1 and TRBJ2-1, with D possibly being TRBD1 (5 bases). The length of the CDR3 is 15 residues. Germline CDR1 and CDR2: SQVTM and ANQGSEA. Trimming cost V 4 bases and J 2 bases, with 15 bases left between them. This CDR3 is CSVAPDSPAYNEQFF. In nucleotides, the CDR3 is TGCAGCGTTGCCCCCGACAGCCCAGCCTACAATGAGCAGTTCTTC.

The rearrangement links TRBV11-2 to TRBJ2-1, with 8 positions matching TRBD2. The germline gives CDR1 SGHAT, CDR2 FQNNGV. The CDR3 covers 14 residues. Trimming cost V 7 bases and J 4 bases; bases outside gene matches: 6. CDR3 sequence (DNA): TGTGCCAGCACCCCCCAGCGGGGGTACAATGAGCAGTTCTTC. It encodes CASTPQRGYNEQFF.